This TCR beta chain was obtained from a study of cytomegalovirus exposure and HLA in healthy donors. Study-wide findings and caveats: A link between a missense DCLRE1C variant and TCR beta V- and J-gene trimming emerged from a later analysis. In a later analysis, at a false discovery rate of 0.05, 16,951 TCR beta sequences were associated with HLA alleles. Relative to the approximately 630-donor mean, N-insertions were reportedly fewer in an Asian-associated ancestry cluster in a later analysis. Published work reported that the classifier diagnosed cytomegalovirus status with high specificity and sensitivity.

Notes on this clone: Its cognate antigen is unknown.

PCR amplification relied on 60 Vbeta primers (plus 13 Jbeta primers). Sequenced by immunoSEQ multiplex PCR; TCRdb stores in-frame clones only, minus some. With 70,000 or so clones in the sample, the ten largest clones hold 0.83%. This clonotype originated in a boy between 10 and 17 years old in good health and CMV-seronegative. The sequencing sample was made of PBMCs.

CDR3 sequence reads: CASSLDAVSYEQYF. CDR3 coding DNA: TGCGCCAGCAGCTTGGATGCAGTTTCCTACGAGCAGTACTTC. The chain employs TRBV5-1 and TRBJ2-7; no reliable D call. Per the germline V gene, CDR1 is SGHRS and CDR2 is YFSETQ. The CDR3 loop spans 14 amino acids. V gave up 0 bases and J gave up 1 base, with 8 bases separating them.